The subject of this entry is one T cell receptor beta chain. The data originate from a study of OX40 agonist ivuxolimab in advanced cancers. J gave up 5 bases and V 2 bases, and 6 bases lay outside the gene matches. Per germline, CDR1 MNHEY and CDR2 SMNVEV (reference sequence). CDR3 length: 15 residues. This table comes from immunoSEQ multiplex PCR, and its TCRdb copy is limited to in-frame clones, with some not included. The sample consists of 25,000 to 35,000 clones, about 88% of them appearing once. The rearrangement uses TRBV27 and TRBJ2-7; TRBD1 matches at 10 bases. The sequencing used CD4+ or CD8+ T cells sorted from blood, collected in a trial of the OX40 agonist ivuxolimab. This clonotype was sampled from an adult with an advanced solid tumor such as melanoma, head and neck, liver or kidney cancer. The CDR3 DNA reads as TGTGCCAGCAGTTTAAGGGGGACAGGGGTTGACGAGCAGTACTTC. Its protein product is CASSLRGTGVDEQYF.